The next 8 T cell receptor beta chains were all read from a single sample in a study of blood T cell repertoires in COVID-19. Sequencing used immunoSEQ multiplex PCR; TCRdb keeps in-frame clones, though not all of them. The data hold tens of thousands of clones, with 75% to 85% observed a single time. The sample consisted of peripheral blood. These receptors were obtained from a man in his 70s with acute or convalescent COVID-19.

The chain carries TRBV9 and TRBJ1-1, with D uncertain. Germline V gene lookup returns CDR1 SGDLS and CDR2 YYNGEE. The CDR3 is made up of 15 amino acids. V was pared by 5 bases and J by 5 bases, with 19 bases between. The CDR3 DNA follows: TGTGCCAGCAGTGTTTACAAGGCCCCGGGGACTGAAGCTTTCTTT. Translated: CASSVYKAPGTEAFF.

This sequence joins TRBV6-5 and TRBJ2-1, with TRBD2 matching over 10 bases. The CDR3 covers 14 residues. Germline assignment: CDR1 MNHEY and CDR2 SVGAGI. The J segment lost 6 bases and the V segment lost 6 bases, leaving 5 bases of the junction unmatched. The CDR3 loop is CASSARTSGNEQFF. The CDR3 DNA follows: TGTGCCAGCAGCGCCCGGACTAGCGGCAATGAGCAGTTCTTC.

This clone has only one observation. The chain has TRBV7-6 and TRBJ2-2; 7 bases match TRBD1. V lost 5 bases to trimming and J lost 3 bases; unmatched junction nucleotides: 15. The germline CDR1 and CDR2 sequences are SGHVS and FNYEAQ. This CDR3 comprises 18 residues. The CDR3 coding sequence is TGTGCCAGCAGCCCCTGGACAGGATGGGAACTCGACACCGGGGAGCTGTTTTTT. Amino acid sequence: CASSPWTGWELDTGELFF.

The chain is built from TRBV3-1 (or the pseudogene TRBV3-2) and TRBJ1-3; TRBD1 is a possible D gene (5 bases). Looked up from germline, CDR1 is LGHDT and CDR2 is YNNKEL (reference sequence). V lost 3 bases and J 0 bases, leaving 9 bases between the germline ends. The CDR3 runs to 15 residues. CDR3 amino acids: CASSQPGGSGNTIYF. As DNA, the CDR3 is TGTGCCAGCAGCCAGCCGGGGGGCTCTGGAAACACCATATATTTT.

The chain carries TRBV7-2 and TRBJ1-5; TRBD1 matches at 8 bases. Germline trimming cut 5 bases from V and 3 bases from J; bases unmatched to any gene: 6. CDR3 length equals 15 residues. CDR1 SGHTA and CDR2 FQGNSA come from the germline V gene. Here the CDR3 reads CASSQRTGNNQPQHF. As DNA, the CDR3 is TGTGCCAGCAGCCAAAGGACAGGGAACAATCAGCCCCAGCATTTT.

The J gene is TRBJ1-1, the V gene TRBV5-1; D may be TRBD1 (6 bases). CDR3 length: 14 amino acids. With 0 bases removed from V and 3 bases from J, the gap between germline ends came to 9 bases. Germline loops: CDR1 SGHRS, CDR2 YFSETQ. The CDR3 nucleotides are TGCGCCAGCAGCTTGGTAGGGGGGGACACTGAAGCTTTCTTT. This encodes CASSLVGGDTEAFF.

This clone occurred a few times. The chain carries TRBV5-1 and TRBJ1-5, with D maybe TRBD1 (5 bases). Looked up from germline, CDR1 is SGHRS and CDR2 is YFSETQ. Trimming removed 0 bases from V and 3 bases from J, with 7 bases in between. The CDR3 extends over 14 amino acids. The CDR3 region is CASSLAGVNQPQHF. The CDR3 DNA reads as TGCGCCAGCAGCTTGGCGGGGGTCAATCAGCCCCAGCATTTT.

The CDR3 loop is CASRRGGGNQPQHF. The CDR3 nucleotides are TGTGCCAGCAGACGTGGGGGGGGCAATCAGCCCCAGCATTTT. The gene calls are TRBV7-2 and TRBJ1-5, with D possibly being TRBD1 (5 bases). This CDR3 region has 14 residues. Germline CDR1 is SGHTA and CDR2 is FQGNSA. Trimming removed 6 bases from V and 2 bases from J, with 11 bases in between.